This paragraph reports one T cell receptor (beta chain). The germline V and J ends were trimmed by 0 bases and 4 bases, with 12 bases remaining between them. The CDR3 covers 15 residues. Germline V gene sequence: CDR1 SEHNR, CDR2 FQNEAQ (reference sequence). This record belongs to a study of identical twins. TCRdb reanalysed the 5' RACE reads using MiXCR and keeps one entry per CDR3 protein. The table has 700,000 to 950,000 distinct CDR3 sequences, more than 9% seen once. These data also formed part of another study, on yellow fever vaccine responses in identical twins.

The gene calls are TRBV7-9 and TRBJ1-2; D might be TRBD1 (5 bases). The TCR comes from a woman aged 18-29 years in good health. The sample taken for sequencing was PBMCs. CDR3 sequence reads: CASSLAGSGGYGYTF. The CDR3 DNA sequence: TGTGCCAGCAGCTTAGCTGGGAGCGGGGGCTATGGCTACACCTTC.